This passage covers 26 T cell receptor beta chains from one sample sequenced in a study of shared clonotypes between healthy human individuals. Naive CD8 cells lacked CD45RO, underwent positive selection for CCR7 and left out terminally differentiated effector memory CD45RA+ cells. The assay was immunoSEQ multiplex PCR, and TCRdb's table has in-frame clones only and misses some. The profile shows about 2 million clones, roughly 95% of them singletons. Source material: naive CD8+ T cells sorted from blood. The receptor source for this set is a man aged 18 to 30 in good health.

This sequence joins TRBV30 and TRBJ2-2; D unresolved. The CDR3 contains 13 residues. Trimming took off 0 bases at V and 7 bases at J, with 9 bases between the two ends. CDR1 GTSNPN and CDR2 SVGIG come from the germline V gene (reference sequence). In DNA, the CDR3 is TGTGCCTGGAGTGTAAAATATGGCGGGGAGCTGTTTTTT. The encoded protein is CAWSVKYGGELFF. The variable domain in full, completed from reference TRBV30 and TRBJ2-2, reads SQTIHQWPATLVQPVGSPLSLECTVEGTSNPNLYWYRQAAGRGLQLLFYSVGIGQISSEVPQNLSASRPQDRQFILSSKKLLLSDSGFYLCAWSVKYGGELFFGEGSRLTVL.

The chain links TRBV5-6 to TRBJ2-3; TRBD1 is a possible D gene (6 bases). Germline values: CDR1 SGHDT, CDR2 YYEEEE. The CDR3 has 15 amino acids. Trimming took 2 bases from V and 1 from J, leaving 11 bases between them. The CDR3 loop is CASSLRGGRTDTQYF. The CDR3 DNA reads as TGTGCCAGCAGCTTAAGAGGGGGACGCACAGATACGCAGTATTTT.

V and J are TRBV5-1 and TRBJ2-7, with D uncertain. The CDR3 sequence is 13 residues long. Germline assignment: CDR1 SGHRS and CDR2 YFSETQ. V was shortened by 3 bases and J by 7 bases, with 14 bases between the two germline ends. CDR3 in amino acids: CASSSPVAGEQYF. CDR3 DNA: TGCGCCAGCAGCTCGCCCGTTGCTGGGGAGCAGTACTTC.

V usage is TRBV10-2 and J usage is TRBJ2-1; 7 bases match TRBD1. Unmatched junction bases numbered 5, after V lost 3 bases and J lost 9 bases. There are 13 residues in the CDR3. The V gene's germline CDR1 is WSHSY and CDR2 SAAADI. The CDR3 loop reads CASSEDRVGEQFF. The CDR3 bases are TGCGCCAGCAGTGAAGACAGGGTGGGTGAGCAGTTCTTC.

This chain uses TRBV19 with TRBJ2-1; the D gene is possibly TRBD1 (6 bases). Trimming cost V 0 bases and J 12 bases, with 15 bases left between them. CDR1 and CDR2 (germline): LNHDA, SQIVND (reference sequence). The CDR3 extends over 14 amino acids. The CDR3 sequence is CASSIDGTREGQFF. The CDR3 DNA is TGTGCCAGTAGTATAGATGGGACAAGAGAGGGGCAGTTCTTC.

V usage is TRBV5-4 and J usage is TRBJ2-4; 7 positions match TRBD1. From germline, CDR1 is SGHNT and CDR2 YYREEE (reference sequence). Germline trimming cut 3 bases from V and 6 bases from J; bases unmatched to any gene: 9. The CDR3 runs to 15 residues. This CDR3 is CASSSPDRDGNIQYF. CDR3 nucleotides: TGTGCCAGCAGCTCCCCCGACAGGGACGGAAACATTCAGTACTTC.

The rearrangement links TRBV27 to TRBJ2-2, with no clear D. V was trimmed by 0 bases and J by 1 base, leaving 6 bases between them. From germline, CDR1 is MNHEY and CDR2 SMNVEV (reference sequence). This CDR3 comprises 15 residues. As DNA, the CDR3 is TGTGCCAGCAGTTTATCGGCTGTGAACACCGGGGAGCTGTTTTTT. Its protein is CASSLSAVNTGELFF.

CDR3 loop: CASSLAGVETQYF. In nucleotides, the CDR3 is TGTGCCAGCAGCTTAGCAGGAGTGGAGACCCAGTACTTC. The V gene is TRBV7-2, the J gene TRBJ2-5; D ambiguous. This CDR3 is 13 amino acids long. With 0 bases removed from V and 5 bases from J, the gap between germline ends came to 7 bases. CDR1 SGHTA and CDR2 FQGNSA come from the germline V gene.

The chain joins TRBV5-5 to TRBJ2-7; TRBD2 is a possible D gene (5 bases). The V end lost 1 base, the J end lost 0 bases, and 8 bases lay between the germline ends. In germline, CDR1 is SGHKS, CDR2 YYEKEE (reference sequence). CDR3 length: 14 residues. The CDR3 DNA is TGTGCCAGCAGCTTGCTTAGCGACTCCTACGAGCAGTACTTC. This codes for CASSLLSDSYEQYF.

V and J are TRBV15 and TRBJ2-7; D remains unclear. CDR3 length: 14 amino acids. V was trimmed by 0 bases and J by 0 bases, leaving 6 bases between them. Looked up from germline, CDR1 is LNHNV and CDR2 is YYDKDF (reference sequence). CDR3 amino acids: CATSREGYSYEQYF. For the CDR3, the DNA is TGTGCCACCAGCAGAGAGGGGTACTCCTACGAGCAGTACTTC. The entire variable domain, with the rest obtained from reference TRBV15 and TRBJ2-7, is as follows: DAMVIQNPRYQVTQFGKPVTLSCSQTLNHNVMYWYQQKSSQAPKLLFHYYDKDFNNEADTPDNFQSRRPNTSFCFLDIRSPGLGDTAMYLCATSREGYSYEQYFGPGTRLTVT.

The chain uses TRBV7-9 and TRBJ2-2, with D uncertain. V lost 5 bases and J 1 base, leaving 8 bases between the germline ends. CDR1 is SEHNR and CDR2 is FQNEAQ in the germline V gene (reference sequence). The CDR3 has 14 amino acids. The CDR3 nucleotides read TGTGCCAGCAGCCTGGGAAGGAACACCGGGGAGCTGTTTTTT. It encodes CASSLGRNTGELFF.

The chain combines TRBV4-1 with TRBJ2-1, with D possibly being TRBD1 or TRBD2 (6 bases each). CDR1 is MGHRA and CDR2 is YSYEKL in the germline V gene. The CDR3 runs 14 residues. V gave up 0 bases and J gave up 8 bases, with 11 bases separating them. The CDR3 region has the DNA TGCGCCAGCAGCCAAGACGGGGGCGGCTATGAGCAGTTCTTC. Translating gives CASSQDGGGYEQFF.

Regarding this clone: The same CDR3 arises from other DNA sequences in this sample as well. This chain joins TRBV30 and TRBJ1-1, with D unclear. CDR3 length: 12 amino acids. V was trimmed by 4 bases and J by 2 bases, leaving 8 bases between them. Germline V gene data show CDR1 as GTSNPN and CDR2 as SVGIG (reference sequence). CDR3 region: CAWTPGNTEAFF. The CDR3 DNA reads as TGTGCCTGGACACCCGGAAACACTGAAGCTTTCTTT.

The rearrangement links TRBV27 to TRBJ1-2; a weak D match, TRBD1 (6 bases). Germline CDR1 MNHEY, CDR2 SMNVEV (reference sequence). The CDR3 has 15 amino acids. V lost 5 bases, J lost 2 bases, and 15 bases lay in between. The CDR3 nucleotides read TGTGCCAGCAGTACATTTCATCAGGGGAACTATGGCTACACCTTC. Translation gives CASSTFHQGNYGYTF.

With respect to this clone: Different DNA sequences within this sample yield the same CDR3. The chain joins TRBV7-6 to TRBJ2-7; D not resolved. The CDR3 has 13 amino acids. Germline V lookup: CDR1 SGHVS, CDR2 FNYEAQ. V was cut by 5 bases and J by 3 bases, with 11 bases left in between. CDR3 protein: CASSLAPDYEQYF. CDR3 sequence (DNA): TGTGCCAGCAGCCTCGCCCCGGACTACGAGCAGTACTTC.

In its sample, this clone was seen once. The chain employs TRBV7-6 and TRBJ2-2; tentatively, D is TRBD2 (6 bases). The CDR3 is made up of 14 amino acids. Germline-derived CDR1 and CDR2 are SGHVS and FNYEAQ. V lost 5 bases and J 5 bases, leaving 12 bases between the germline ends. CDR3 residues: CASSRTIGTGELFF. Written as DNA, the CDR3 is TGTGCCAGCAGCCGGACTATAGGGACCGGGGAGCTGTTTTTT. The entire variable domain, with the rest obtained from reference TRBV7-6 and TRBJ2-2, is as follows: GAGVSQSPRYKVTKRGQDVALRCDPISGHVSLYWYRQALGQGPEFLTYFNYEAQQDKSGLPNDRFSAERPEGSISTLTIQRTEQRDSAMYRCASSRTIGTGELFFGEGSRLTVL.

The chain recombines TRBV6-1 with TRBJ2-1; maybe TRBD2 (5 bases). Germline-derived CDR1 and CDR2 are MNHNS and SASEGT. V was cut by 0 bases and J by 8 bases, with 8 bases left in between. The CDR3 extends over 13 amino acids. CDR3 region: CASSEATSYEQFF. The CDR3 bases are TGTGCCAGCAGTGAAGCTACTAGTTATGAGCAGTTCTTC.

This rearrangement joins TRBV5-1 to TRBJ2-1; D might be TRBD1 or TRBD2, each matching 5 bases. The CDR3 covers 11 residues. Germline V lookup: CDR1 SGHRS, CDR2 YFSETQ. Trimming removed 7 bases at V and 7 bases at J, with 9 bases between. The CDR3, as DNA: TGCGCCAGCGTTGGGGGTAATGAGCAGTTCTTC. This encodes CASVGGNEQFF.

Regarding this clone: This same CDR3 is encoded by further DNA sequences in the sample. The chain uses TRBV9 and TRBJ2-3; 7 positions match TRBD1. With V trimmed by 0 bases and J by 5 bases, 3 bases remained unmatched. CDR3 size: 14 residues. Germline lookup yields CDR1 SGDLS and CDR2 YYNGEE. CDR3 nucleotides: TGTGCCAGCAGCGTAGGACAGGGTGAAGATACGCAGTATTTT. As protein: CASSVGQGEDTQYF.

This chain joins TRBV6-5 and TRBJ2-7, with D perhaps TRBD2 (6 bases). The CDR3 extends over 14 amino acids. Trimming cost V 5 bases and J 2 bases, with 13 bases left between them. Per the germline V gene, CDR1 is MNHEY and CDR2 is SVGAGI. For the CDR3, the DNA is TGTGCCAGCAGTCCCTTAGGGGAGGCCTACGAGCAGTACTTC. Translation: CASSPLGEAYEQYF.

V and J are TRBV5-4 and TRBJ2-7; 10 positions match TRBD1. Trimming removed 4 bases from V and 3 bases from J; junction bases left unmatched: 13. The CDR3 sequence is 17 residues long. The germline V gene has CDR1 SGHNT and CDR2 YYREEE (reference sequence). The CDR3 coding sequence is TGTGCCAGCAGCCCTGGCCGGGGACAGGGGTCTTTCTACGAGCAGTACTTC. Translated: CASSPGRGQGSFYEQYF.

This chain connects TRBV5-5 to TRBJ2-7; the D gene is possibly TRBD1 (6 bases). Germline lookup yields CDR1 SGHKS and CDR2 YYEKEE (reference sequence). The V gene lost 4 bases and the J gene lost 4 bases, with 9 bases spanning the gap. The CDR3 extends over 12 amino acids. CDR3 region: CASSRTGYEQYF. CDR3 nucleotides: TGTGCCAGCAGCCGTACAGGGTACGAGCAGTACTTC.

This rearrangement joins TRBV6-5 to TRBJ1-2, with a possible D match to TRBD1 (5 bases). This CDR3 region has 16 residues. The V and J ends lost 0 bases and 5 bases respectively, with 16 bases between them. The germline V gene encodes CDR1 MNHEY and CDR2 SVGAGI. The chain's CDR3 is CASSYSIGSGGYGYTF. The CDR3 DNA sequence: TGTGCCAGCAGTTACTCTATTGGGTCCGGGGGTTATGGCTACACCTTC.

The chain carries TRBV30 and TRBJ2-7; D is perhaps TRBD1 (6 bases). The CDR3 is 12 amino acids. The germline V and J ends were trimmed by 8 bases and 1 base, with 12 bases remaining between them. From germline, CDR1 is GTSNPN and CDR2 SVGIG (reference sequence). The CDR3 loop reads CAVQGPSYEQYF. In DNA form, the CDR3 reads TGTGCCGTACAGGGACCTTCCTACGAGCAGTACTTC. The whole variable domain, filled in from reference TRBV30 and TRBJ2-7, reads SQTIHQWPATLVQPVGSPLSLECTVEGTSNPNLYWYRQAAGRGLQLLFYSVGIGQISSEVPQNLSASRPQDRQFILSSKKLLLSDSGFYLCAVQGPSYEQYFGPGTRLTVT.

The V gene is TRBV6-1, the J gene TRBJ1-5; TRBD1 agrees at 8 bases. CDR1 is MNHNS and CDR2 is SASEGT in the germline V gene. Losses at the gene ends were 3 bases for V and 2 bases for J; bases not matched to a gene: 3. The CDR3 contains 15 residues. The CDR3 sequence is CASSDQTGGNQPQHF. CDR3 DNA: TGTGCCAGCAGTGACCAGACAGGGGGCAATCAGCCCCAGCATTTT.

CDR3 sequence (DNA): TGTGCCAGCAGCGTAGAGGGTCTAGCGGGAGAAGAAGATACGCAGTATTTT. Protein sequence: CASSVEGLAGEEDTQYF. The chain uses TRBV9 and TRBJ2-3; 10 nucleotides agree with TRBD2. Unmatched junction bases numbered 9, after V lost 0 bases and J lost 5 bases. This CDR3 region has 17 residues. Germline V gene data show CDR1 as SGDLS and CDR2 as YYNGEE. Variable domain in full (rest from reference TRBV9 and TRBJ2-3): DSGVTQTPKHLITATGQRVTLRCSPRSGDLSVYWYQQSLDQGLQFLIQYYNGEERAKGNILERFSAQQFPDLHSELNLSSLELGDSALYFCASSVEGLAGEEDTQYFGPGTRLTVL.